This record looks at one T cell receptor beta chain sequence and its context. This record belongs to a study of blood T cell repertoires in COVID-19. In the study overall: The United States, Italy and Spain were the sources of the acute and convalescent COVID-19 samples. Nucleic acid was either cDNA or gDNA, and it came from T cells, B-cell-depleted T cells, or PBMCs.

In the authors' methods: Reference gene primers were amplified, and this amplification served to estimate nucleated cell counts. The data were produced by immunoSEQ multiplex PCR, yet TCRdb's version contains in-frame clones alone and is incomplete. V and J calls plus clone size are reproduced from that table; the DNA served to infer D and trimming. The repertoire holds a few hundred thousand clones, with roughly 84% as singletons. Germline CDR1 LNHDA, CDR2 SQIVND (reference sequence). The CDR3 contains 15 residues. The germline V and J ends were trimmed by 6 bases and 6 bases, with 18 bases remaining between them.

This TCR came from a middle-aged woman who had recovered from COVID-19. Sequences were obtained from peripheral blood. V is TRBV19 and J is TRBJ2-1; possibly TRBD1 for D (5 bases). CDR3 nucleotide sequence: TGTGCCAGTAGGAGCTCCCCCACAGGACGCAATGAGCAGTTCTTC. This codes for CASRSSPTGRNEQFF.